This T cell receptor beta chain appears in the sequencing data of a study of identifying expanded T cells in peripheral blood. Worth noting for this clone: Its target is not known.

Collection occurred without any documented infections or immune events in donors. The assay was immunoSEQ multiplex PCR, and TCRdb's table has in-frame clones only and misses some. The sample shows more than 70,000 clones, approximately 83% of them seen only once. Overall study findings and caveats: Clone count variance between approximately two-week samples rose with total template count. Technical replicates showed 0.9 to 1.5 changed clones; roughly two weeks 15 to 20; four weeks 19.

Germline lookup yields CDR1 KGHSH and CDR2 LQKENI. Germline trimming cut 1 base from V and 5 bases from J; bases unmatched to any gene: 3. There are 16 residues in the CDR3. The sequence came from a person aged 18 to 69 in good health. Sequencing was performed on blood. V usage is TRBV18 and J usage is TRBJ2-2, with 11 bases fitting TRBD1. This chain's CDR3 is CASSPHGTGGTGELFF. The CDR3 DNA sequence: TGTGCCAGCTCACCACACGGGACAGGGGGGACCGGGGAGCTGTTTTTT.